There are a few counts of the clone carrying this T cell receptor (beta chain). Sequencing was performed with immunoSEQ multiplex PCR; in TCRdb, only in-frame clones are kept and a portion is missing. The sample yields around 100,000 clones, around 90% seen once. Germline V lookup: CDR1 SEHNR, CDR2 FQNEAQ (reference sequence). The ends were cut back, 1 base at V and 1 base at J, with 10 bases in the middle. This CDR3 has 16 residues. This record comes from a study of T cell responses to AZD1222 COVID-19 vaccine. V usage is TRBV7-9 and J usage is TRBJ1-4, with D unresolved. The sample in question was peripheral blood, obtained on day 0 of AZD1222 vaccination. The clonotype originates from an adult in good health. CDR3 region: CASSLGFRGTNEKLFF. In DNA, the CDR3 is TGTGCCAGCAGCTTAGGGTTCCGGGGAACTAATGAAAAACTGTTTTTT.